Described below is a single TCR beta chain sequence and its context. V lost 3 bases to trimming and J lost 4 bases, with 14 bases between them. Germline values: CDR1 MGHRA, CDR2 YSYEKL. This CDR3 contains 15 residues. The data derive from a study of blood T cell repertoires in COVID-19. Repertoires were generated with immunoSEQ multiplex PCR, while TCRdb's copy carries only in-frame clones and drops some. The sample has around 400,000 clones, more than 80% seen once. Sample: peripheral blood. The receptor comes from a man between 40 and 49 years old with acute or convalescent COVID-19. The V and J genes are TRBV4-1 and TRBJ2-3; TRBD1 is a possible D gene (5 bases). The chain's CDR3 is CASSHIGAAPDTQYF. Written as DNA, the CDR3 is TGCGCCAGCAGCCACATAGGGGCCGCCCCAGATACGCAGTATTTT.